One and the same sample provided the 15 T cell receptor beta chains below, sequenced in a study of beta chain features in type 1 diabetes. Study-level findings and limits: Across all four CD4+ subsets, people with type 1 diabetes showed modestly shorter TCRB CDR3s.

Investigators reverse transcribed all isolated RNA, so they sequenced expressed TCRB transcripts. TCRdb's copy holds only in-frame clones and misses some; the assay was immunoSEQ multiplex PCR. The sample lists 200,000 to 250,000 clones, approximately 16% occurring once. The antigens these receptors bind are not known. Source material: naive CD4+ T cells from blood. All receptors come from a man aged 25-40 years with type 1 diabetes.

DNA for the CDR3: TGTGCCAGCAGTCGACAGGGGATAAACACTGAAGCTTTCTTT. Its protein product is CASSRQGINTEAFF. This chain joins TRBV14 and TRBJ1-1, with 8 bases aligning to TRBD1. In germline, CDR1 is SGHDN, CDR2 FVKESK. V was pared by 6 bases and J by 2 bases, with 5 bases of the junction left unmatched. The CDR3 length is 14 residues.

This clone was seen more than once but under ten times. The chain links TRBV30 to TRBJ1-3; weak D call: TRBD1 (5 bases). V was cut by 4 bases and J by 5 bases, with 12 bases left in between. There are 13 residues in the CDR3. Germline lookup yields CDR1 GTSNPN and CDR2 SVGIG (reference sequence). The CDR3 DNA follows: TGTGCCTGGAAGGGGCAAGAACGAAACACCATATATTTT. This sequence encodes CAWKGQERNTIYF.

The chain couples TRBV7-2 to TRBJ2-5, with 11 bases lining up with TRBD2. Germline CDR1 is SGHTA and CDR2 is FQGNSA. The CDR3 length is 16 residues. With V trimmed by 5 bases and J by 2 bases, 7 bases remained unmatched. DNA of the CDR3: TGTGCCAGCAGCACGGCCGGGACTAGCGGTCAAGAGACCCAGTACTTC. Its protein is CASSTAGTSGQETQYF.

This clone was seen more than once but under ten times. The chain recombines TRBV7-2 with TRBJ1-1, with 9 bases fitting TRBD1. CDR3 length: 13 residues. The ends lost 6 bases at V and 1 base at J; junction bases unmatched: 0. From germline, CDR1 is SGHTA and CDR2 FQGNSA. As DNA, the CDR3 is TGTGCCAGCAGGGGACAGGGGAACACTGAAGCTTTCTTT. This gives the protein CASRGQGNTEAFF.

In this sample, this clone turned up a few times. The chain uses TRBV29-1 and TRBJ2-5; 12 positions agree with TRBD2. Germline trimming cut 0 bases from V and 2 bases from J; bases unmatched to any gene: 4. Germline V gene data show CDR1 as SQVTM and CDR2 as ANQGSEA. CDR3 length: 16 residues. The CDR3 here is CSVEDILAGGQETQYF. DNA for the CDR3: TGCAGCGTTGAAGATATCCTAGCGGGAGGGCAAGAGACCCAGTACTTC.

This clone came up a few times. The chain couples TRBV15 to TRBJ2-1; 8 nucleotides line up with TRBD2. V lost 5 bases and J lost 4; bases outside the gene matches: 16. The CDR3 runs to 18 residues. Germline CDR1 LNHNV, CDR2 YYDKDF (reference sequence). This CDR3 reads CATSPNIVAGTRYNEQFF. Here the CDR3 DNA reads TGTGCCACCAGCCCTAATATAGTAGCGGGAACTAGGTACAATGAGCAGTTCTTC.

V is TRBV28 and J is TRBJ1-4; no clear D gene. The V end lost 6 bases, the J end lost 7 bases, and 15 bases lay between the germline ends. Germline CDR1 MDHEN, CDR2 SYDVKM. This CDR3 is 14 amino acids long. This CDR3 reads CASSPPSTPEKLFF. CDR3 DNA sequence: TGTGCCAGCAGCCCTCCAAGCACGCCTGAAAAACTGTTTTTT.

This clone was seen a handful of times. This chain uses TRBV7-2 with TRBJ2-3; 11 bases agree with TRBD2. The CDR3 sequence is 15 residues long. Germline V CDR1 and CDR2: SGHTA, FQGNSA. J lost 3 bases, V lost 7 bases, and 6 bases had no gene match. CDR3 sequence reads: CASTLGLAETDTQYF. The CDR3 DNA is TGTGCCAGCACCTTGGGACTAGCGGAGACAGATACGCAGTATTTT.

V and J are TRBV5-1 and TRBJ2-1; weak D call: TRBD1 (6 bases). Deletions cut 6 bases from V and 2 bases from J, with 12 bases between. Germline V gene lookup returns CDR1 SGHRS and CDR2 YFSETQ. The CDR3 extends over 14 amino acids. CDR3 DNA: TGCGCCAGCAAGGGACAAGAGACCTACAATGAGCAGTTCTTC. Its translation: CASKGQETYNEQFF.

With regard to this clone: The junction differs from germline at one of its ends, possibly a read error. CDR3 DNA: TGCAGTGCAAGAGAGACCTCGGGGCAGTTCTTC. It yields the protein CSARETSGQFF. The chain couples TRBV20-1 to TRBJ2-1, with no clear D. The CDR3 length is 11 residues. CDR1 and CDR2 (germline): DFQATT, SNEGSKA (reference sequence).

The chain carries TRBV30 and TRBJ1-1, with D tentatively TRBD1 (6 bases). CDR3 length equals 17 residues. The V end was cut by 2 bases, the J end by 3 bases, with 22 bases between. Germline V gene data show CDR1 as GTSNPN and CDR2 as SVGIG (reference sequence). The CDR3, as DNA: TGTGCCTGGAGTCGCTTTCAGGGGTTTCGGAAGGACACTGAAGCTTTCTTT. Protein product: CAWSRFQGFRKDTEAFF.

J is TRBJ2-3 and V is TRBV28, with TRBD2 identical over 7 bases. This CDR3 comprises 14 residues. The V gene end was trimmed by 5 bases and the J gene end by 4 bases; junction bases not matched to a gene: 6. CDR1 and CDR2 (germline): MDHEN, SYDVKM. This chain's CDR3 is CASSRTSLPDTQYF. The CDR3 bases are TGTGCCAGCAGTCGGACTAGTCTCCCAGATACGCAGTATTTT.

V is TRBV2 and J is TRBJ2-3; TRBD1 or TRBD2 may be the D gene (5 bases each). Per germline, CDR1 SNHLY and CDR2 FYNNEI. Trimming removed 11 bases from V and 6 bases from J, with 18 bases in between. The CDR3 is made up of 13 amino acids. In DNA, the CDR3 is TGTGCCGGGGACCGAGACCCGTCGGATACGCAGTATTTT. This codes for CAGDRDPSDTQYF.

This rearrangement joins TRBV2 to TRBJ2-7; TRBD1 matches at 7 bases. The CDR3 runs to 11 residues. V dropped 7 bases and J dropped 4; count of bases not matched to a gene: 1. Germline CDR1 and CDR2: SNHLY and FYNNEI. CDR3 DNA sequence: TGTGCCAGCACGGGACAGTACGAGCAGTACTTC. Its protein is CASTGQYEQYF. The full variable domain, rest sourced from reference TRBV2 and TRBJ2-7, is EPEVTQTPSHQVTQMGQEVILRCVPISNHLYFYWYRQILGQKVEFLVSFYNNEISEKSEIFDDQFSVERPDGSNFTLKIRSTKLEDSAMYFCASTGQYEQYFGPGTRLTVT.

The table lists this clone with a few counts. The chain joins TRBV30 to TRBJ2-1; 12 nucleotides line up with TRBD2. The J segment lost 4 bases and the V segment lost 7 bases, leaving 14 bases of the junction unmatched. CDR1 GTSNPN and CDR2 SVGIG come from the germline V gene (reference sequence). The CDR3 loop spans 17 amino acids. CDR3 residues: CASQLGTSGPSYNEQFF. DNA for the CDR3: TGTGCCTCCCAACTAGGGACTAGCGGGCCCTCTTACAATGAGCAGTTCTTC.